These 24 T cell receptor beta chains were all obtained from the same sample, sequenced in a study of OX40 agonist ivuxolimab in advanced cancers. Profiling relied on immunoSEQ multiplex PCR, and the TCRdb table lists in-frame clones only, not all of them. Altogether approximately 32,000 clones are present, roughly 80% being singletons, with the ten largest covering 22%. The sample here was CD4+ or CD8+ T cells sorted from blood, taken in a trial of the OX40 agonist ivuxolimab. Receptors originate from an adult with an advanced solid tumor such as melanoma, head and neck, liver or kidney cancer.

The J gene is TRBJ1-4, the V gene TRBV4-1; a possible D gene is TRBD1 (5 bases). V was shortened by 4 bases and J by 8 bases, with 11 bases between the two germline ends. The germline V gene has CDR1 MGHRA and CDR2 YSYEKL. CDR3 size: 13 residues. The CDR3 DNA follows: TGCGCCAGCAGCCTCCGCCCAGGGGAAAAACTGTTTTTT. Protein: CASSLRPGEKLFF.

DNA of the CDR3: TGCGCCAGCAGCCAAGGGGAGGGAGGAAGCAATCAGCCCCAGCATTTT. Translated: CASSQGEGGSNQPQHF. The rearrangement links TRBV4-1 to TRBJ1-5; D is unresolved. CDR1 and CDR2 from the germline V gene are MGHRA and YSYEKL. Trimming left V 1 base short and J 1 base short, with 11 bases between. The CDR3 contains 16 residues.

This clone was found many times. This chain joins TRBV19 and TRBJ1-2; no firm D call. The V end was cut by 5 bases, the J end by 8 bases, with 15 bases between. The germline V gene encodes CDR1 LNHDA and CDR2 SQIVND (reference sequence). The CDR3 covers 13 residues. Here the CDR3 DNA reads TGTGCCAGTAGTGACTACACGCCGAACGGCTACACCTTC. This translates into CASSDYTPNGYTF.

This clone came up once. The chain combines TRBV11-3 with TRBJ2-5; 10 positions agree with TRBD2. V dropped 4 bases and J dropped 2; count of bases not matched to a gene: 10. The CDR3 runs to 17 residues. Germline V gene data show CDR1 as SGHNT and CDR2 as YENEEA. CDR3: CASSSGLAGVQQETQYF. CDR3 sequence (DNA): TGTGCCAGCAGCTCGGGCCTAGCGGGAGTTCAGCAAGAGACCCAGTACTTC. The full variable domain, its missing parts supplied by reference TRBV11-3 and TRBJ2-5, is EAGVVQSPRYKIIEKKQPVAFWCNPISGHNTLYWYLQNLGQGPELLIRYENEEAVDDSQLPKDRFSAERLKGVDSTLKIQPAELGDSAVYLCASSSGLAGVQQETQYFGPGTRLLVL.

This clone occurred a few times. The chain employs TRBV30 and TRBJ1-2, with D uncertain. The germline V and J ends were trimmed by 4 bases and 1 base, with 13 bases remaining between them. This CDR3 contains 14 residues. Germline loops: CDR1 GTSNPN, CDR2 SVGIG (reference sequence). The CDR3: CAWTLMTDNYGYTF. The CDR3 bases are TGTGCCTGGACCCTTATGACCGATAACTATGGCTACACCTTC.

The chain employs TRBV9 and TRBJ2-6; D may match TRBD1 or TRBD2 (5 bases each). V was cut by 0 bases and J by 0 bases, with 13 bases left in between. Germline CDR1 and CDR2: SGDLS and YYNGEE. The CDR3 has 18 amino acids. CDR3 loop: CASSVEGRPTSGANVLTF. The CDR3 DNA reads TGTGCCAGCAGCGTAGAGGGACGGCCCACCTCTGGGGCCAACGTCCTGACTTTC.

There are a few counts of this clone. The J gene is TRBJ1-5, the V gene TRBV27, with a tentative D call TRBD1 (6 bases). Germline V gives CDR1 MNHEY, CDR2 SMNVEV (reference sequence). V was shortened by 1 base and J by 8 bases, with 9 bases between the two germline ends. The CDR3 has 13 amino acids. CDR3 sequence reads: CASSLWGGKPQHF. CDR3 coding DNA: TGTGCCAGCAGTTTATGGGGGGGCAAGCCCCAGCATTTT.

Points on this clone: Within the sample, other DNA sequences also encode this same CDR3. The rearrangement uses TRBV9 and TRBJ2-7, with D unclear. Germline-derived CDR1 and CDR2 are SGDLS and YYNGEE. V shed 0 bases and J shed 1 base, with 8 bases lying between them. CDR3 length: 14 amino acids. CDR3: CASSVEWGSYEQYF. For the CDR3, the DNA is TGTGCCAGCAGCGTAGAGTGGGGTTCCTACGAGCAGTACTTC.

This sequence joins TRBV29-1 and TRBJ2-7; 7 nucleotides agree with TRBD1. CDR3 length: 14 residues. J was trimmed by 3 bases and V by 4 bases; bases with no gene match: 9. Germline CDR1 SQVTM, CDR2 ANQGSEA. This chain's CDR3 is CSVALQDRLYEQYF. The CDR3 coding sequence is TGCAGCGTTGCCCTCCAGGACAGGCTCTACGAGCAGTACTTC.

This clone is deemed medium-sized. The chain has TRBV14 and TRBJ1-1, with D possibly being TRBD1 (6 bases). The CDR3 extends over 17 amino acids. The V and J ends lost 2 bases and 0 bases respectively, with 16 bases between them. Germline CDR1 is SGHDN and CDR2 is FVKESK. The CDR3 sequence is CASSQPLWTDMNTEAFF. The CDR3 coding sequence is TGTGCCAGCAGCCAACCCCTCTGGACAGATATGAACACTGAAGCTTTCTTT.

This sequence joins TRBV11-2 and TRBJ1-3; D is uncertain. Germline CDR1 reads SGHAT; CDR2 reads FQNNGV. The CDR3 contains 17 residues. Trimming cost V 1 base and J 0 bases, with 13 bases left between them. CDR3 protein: CASSLVRKPSSGNTIYF. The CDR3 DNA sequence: TGTGCCAGCAGCTTAGTTCGGAAACCTTCCTCTGGAAACACCATATATTTT.

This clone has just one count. The chain's CDR3 is CASSQEDGGQKLFF. CDR3 nucleotides: TGTGCCAGCAGCCAAGAGGACGGGGGGCAAAAACTGTTTTTT. The chain carries TRBV4-2 and TRBJ1-4, with a weak D call TRBD1 (6 bases). The germline gives CDR1 LGHNA, CDR2 YNFKEQ. The CDR3 extends over 14 amino acids. V lost 0 bases and J lost 9, with 11 bases in between.

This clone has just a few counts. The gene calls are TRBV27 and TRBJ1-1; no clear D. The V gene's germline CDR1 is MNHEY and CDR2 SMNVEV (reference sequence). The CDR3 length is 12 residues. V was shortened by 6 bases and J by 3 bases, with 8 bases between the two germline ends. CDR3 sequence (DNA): TGTGCCAGCAGCTCGCTCTACACTGAAGCTTTCTTT. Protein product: CASSSLYTEAFF.

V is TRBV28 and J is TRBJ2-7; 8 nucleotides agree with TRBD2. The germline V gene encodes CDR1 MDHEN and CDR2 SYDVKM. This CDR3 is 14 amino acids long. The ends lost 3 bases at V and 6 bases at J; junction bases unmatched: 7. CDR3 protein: CASSFLSGRREQYF. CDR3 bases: TGTGCCAGCAGTTTCTTAAGCGGGAGACGCGAGCAGTACTTC.

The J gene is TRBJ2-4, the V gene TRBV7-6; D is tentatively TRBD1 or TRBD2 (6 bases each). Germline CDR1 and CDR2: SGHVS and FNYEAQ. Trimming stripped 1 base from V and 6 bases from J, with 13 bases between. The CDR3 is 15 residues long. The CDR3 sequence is CASSLGGRAGNIQYF. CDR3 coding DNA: TGTGCCAGCAGCTTAGGGGGGCGAGCGGGAAACATTCAGTACTTC.

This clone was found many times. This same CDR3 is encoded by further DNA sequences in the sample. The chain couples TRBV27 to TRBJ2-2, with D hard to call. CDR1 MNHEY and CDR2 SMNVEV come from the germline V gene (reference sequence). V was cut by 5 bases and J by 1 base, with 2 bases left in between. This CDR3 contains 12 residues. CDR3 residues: CASSQNTGELFF. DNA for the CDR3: TGTGCCAGCAGTCAGAACACCGGGGAGCTGTTTTTT.

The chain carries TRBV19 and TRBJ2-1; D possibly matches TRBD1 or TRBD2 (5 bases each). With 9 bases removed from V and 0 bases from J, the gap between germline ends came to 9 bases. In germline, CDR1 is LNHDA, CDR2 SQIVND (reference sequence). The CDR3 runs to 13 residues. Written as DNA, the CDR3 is TGTGCCAGCCGGGACGGCTCCTACAATGAGCAGTTCTTC. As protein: CASRDGSYNEQFF.

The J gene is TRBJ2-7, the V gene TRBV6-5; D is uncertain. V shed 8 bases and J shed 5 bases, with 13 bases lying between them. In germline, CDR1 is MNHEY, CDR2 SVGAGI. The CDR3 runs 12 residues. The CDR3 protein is CASGPRLNEQYF. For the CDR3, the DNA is TGTGCCAGCGGGCCCAGGCTCAACGAGCAGTACTTC.

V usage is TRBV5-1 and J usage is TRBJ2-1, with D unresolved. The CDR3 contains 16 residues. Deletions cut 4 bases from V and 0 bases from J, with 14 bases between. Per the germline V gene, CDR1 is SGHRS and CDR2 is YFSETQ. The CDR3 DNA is TGCGCCAGCAGCCCCCCAGCTGGTAGCTCCTACAATGAGCAGTTCTTC. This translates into CASSPPAGSSYNEQFF.

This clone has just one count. The CDR3 bases are TGTGCCAGCAGTTCCGGGACAGGGGACTACAATGAGCAGTTCTTC. Its protein is CASSSGTGDYNEQFF. This sequence joins TRBV27 and TRBJ2-1; 10 bases are shared with TRBD1. Per the germline V gene, CDR1 is MNHEY and CDR2 is SMNVEV (reference sequence). V shed 4 bases and J 3 bases; nucleotides not matched to a gene: 3. This CDR3 has 15 residues.

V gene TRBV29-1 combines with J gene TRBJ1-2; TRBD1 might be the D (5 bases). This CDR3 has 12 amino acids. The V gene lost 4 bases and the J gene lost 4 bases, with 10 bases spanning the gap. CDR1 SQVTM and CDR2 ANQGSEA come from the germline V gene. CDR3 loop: CSVVRGSYGYTF. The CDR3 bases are TGCAGCGTTGTTAGGGGATCCTATGGCTACACCTTC.

CDR3 residues: CASSRPDRGAIGYTF. For the CDR3, the DNA is TGCGCCAGCAGCCGGCCCGACAGGGGTGCGATCGGCTACACCTTC. The rearrangement uses TRBV4-3 and TRBJ1-2; 8 positions agree with TRBD1. Germline CDR1 LGHNA, CDR2 YSLEER. V was clipped by 4 bases and J by 8 bases; unmatched bases: 12. The CDR3 has 15 residues.

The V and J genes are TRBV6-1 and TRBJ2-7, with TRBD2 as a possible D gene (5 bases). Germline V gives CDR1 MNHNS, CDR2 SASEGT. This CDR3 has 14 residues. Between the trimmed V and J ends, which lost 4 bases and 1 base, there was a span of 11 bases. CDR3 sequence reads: CASSVAGRSYEQYF. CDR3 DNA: TGTGCCAGCAGTGTGGCGGGCCGATCCTACGAGCAGTACTTC.

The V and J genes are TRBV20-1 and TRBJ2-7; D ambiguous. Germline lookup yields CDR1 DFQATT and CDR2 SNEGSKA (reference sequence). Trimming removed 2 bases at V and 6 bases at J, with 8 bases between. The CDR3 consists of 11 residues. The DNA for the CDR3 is TGCAGTGCTAGAATGGGATCCGAGCAGTACTTC. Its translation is CSARMGSEQYF.